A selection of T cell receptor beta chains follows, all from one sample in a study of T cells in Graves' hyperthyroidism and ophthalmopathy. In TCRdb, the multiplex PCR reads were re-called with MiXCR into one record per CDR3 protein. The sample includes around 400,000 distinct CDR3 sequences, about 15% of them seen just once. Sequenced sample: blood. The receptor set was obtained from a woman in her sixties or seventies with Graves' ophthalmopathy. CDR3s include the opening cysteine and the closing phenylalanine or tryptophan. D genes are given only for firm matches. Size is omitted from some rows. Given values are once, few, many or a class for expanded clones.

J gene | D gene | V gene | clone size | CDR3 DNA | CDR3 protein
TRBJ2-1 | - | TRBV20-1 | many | TGCAGTGCTCGGACCCCCAGGGTCTACAATGAGCAGTTCTTC | CSARTPRVYNEQFF
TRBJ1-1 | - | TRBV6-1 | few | TGTGCCGGGCAGGGCGCCCGCACTGAAGCTTTCTTT | CAGQGARTEAFF
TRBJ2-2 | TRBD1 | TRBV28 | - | TGTGCCAGCACGGGACAGGGGGAATCGAACACCGGGGAGCTGTTTTTT | CASTGQGESNTGELFF
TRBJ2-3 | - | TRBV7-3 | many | TGTGCCAGCAGCCCCGCCTGGGGTACGCAGTATTTT | CASSPAWGTQYF
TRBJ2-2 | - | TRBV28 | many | TGTGCCAGCAGTTCTCCAAGCACGAACACCGGGGAGCTGTTTTTT | CASSSPSTNTGELFF
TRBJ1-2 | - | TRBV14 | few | TGTGCCAGCAGCGGCTGGGAGTCTAACTATGGCTACACCTTC | CASSGWESNYGYTF
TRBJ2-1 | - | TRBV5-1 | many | TGCGCCAGCAGCTTGGGCGGGTCGATCTCCTACAATGAGCAGTTCTTC | CASSLGGSISYNEQFF
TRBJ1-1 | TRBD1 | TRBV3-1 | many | TGTGCCAGCAGCCAAGATTGGGACAGGGCAACCAACACTGAAGCTTTCTTT | CASSQDWDRATNTEAFF
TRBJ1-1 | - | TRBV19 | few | TGTGCCAGTAGTCGCGGACAGATTATGACTGAAGCTTTCTTT | CASSRGQIMTEAFF
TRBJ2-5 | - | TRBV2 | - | TGTGCCAGCAGTGTCCTCAGACAAGATACCCAGTACTTC | CASSVLRQDTQYF
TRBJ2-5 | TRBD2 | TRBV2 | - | TGTGCCAGCACCGAGGGTGTACTAGCGGGAGGGCCGGGGGAGACCCAGTACTTC | CASTEGVLAGGPGETQYF
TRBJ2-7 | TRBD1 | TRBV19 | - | TGTGCCAGTAGTCAATCTTGGGACAGGGCCTCCTACGAGCAGTACTTC | CASSQSWDRASYEQYF
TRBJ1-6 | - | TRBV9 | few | TGTGCCAGCAGCGTAGCTCAGGGGAATTCACCCCTCCACTTT | CASSVAQGNSPLHF
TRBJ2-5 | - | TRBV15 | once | TGTGCCACCAGCATATTACAGGGGACCCAGTACTTC | CATSILQGTQYF
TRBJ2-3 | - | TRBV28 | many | TGTGCCAGCAGTTTCTCGACAGGGAGGGCGCAGTATTTT | CASSFSTGRAQYF
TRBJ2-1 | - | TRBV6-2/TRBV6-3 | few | TGTGCCAGCAGTTACTCGTTCCAGCGGGCCTACAATGAGCAGTTCTTC | CASSYSFQRAYNEQFF
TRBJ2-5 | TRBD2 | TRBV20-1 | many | TGCAGTGTTGGACTAGCGGAAGAGACCCAGTACTTC | CSVGLAEETQYF
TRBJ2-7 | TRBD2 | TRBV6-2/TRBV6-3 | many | TGTGCCAGCAGTTATCCCCGAGCGGGAGGGCCCTACGAGCAGTACTTC | CASSYPRAGGPYEQYF
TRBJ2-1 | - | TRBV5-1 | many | TGCGCCAGCAGCTTGGACGTGGGTCTGGGGGACAATGAGCAGTTCTTC | CASSLDVGLGDNEQFF
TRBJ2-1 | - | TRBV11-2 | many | TGTGCCAGCAGCTTGGGGCGGAGTGGAGGTGAGCAGTTCTTC | CASSLGRSGGEQFF
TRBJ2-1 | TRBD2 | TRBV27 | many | TGTGCCAGCAGTCCCGCATCTAGCGGGAGGGTGGACAATGAGCAGTTCTTC | CASSPASSGRVDNEQFF
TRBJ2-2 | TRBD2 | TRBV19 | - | TGTGCCAGTAGTATAGGTCTAGCGGGAGCTTCGGGGGAGCTGTTTTTT | CASSIGLAGASGELFF
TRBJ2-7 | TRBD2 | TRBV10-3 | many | TGTGCCATCAGTGAGCTGGGACTAGCCTCCTACGAGCAGTACTTC | CAISELGLASYEQYF
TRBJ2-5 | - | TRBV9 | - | TGTGCCAGCAGTAGGAGGGCGGGGCAAGAGACCCAGTACTTC | CASSRRAGQETQYF
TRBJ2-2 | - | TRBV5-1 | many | TGCGCCAGCCAAACAATGGGGAGCAACACCGGGGAGCTGTTTTTT | CASQTMGSNTGELFF
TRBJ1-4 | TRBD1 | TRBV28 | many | TGTGCCAGCAGTTTAAGGGGACAGGTCCCAGCAACTAATGAAAAACTGTTTTTT | CASSLRGQVPATNEKLFF
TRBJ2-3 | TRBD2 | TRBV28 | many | TGTGCCAGCTCATACTCCCCCGAGATAGCGGGAGGGCCTTATCAGGGAGATACGCAGTATTTT | CASSYSPEIAGGPYQGDTQYF
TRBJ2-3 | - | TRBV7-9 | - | TGTGCCAGCAGCTTAGGGGGACTCGGGGCATCAGATACGCAGTATTTT | CASSLGGLGASDTQYF
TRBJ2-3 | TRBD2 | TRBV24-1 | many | TGTGCCACCAGTGATCGAGGGAGGGGCGCAGATACGCAGTATTTT | CATSDRGRGADTQYF
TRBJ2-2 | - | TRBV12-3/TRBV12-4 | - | TGTGCCAGCAGTTTATTAGGGAAAACCGGGGAGCTGTTCTTT | CASSLLGKTGELFF
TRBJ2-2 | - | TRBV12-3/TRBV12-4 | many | TGTGCCAGCAGTTTCTCTGCGGGGAGCACCGGGGAGCTGTTTTTT | CASSFSAGSTGELFF
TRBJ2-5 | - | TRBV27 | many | TGTGCCAGCAGTTTAGACCGGCGGGAGACCCAGTACTTC | CASSLDRRETQYF
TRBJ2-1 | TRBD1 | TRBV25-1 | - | TGTGCCAGCTCCGGACAGGTCTCCAATGAGCAGTTCTTC | CASSGQVSNEQFF
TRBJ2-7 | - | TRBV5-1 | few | TGCGCCAGCAGCTCGCTAGCTCTTCCCTACGAGCAGTACTTC | CASSSLALPYEQYF
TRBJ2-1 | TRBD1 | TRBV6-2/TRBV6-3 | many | TGTGCCAGCAGCCTCGGGACAGGGATTGAGCAGTTCTTC | CASSLGTGIEQFF
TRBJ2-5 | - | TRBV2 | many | TGTGCCAGCACCGTCTGGGCCCAAGAGACCCAGTACTTC | CASTVWAQETQYF
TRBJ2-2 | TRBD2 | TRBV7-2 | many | TGTGCCAGCAGCTTATTGAGACTAGCGGAACCAAGGGGGACCGGGGAGCTGTTTTTT | CASSLLRLAEPRGTGELFF
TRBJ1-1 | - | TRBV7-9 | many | TGTGCCAGCAGCTTAGCGATCGGGACCGGCACTGAAGCTTTCTTT | CASSLAIGTGTEAFF
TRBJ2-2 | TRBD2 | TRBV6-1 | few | TGTGCCAGCTCTCCGGTGGGCACTAGCGGGAACGGGGAGCTGTTTTTT | CASSPVGTSGNGELFF
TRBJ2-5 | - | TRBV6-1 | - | TGTGCCAGCAGTGTCATCAGGGCAGAGACCCAGTACTTC | CASSVIRAETQYF
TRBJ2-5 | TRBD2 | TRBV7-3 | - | TGTGCCAGCAGCCCAACCTCGGGAGGGGGTGGAGAGACCCAGTACTTC | CASSPTSGGGGETQYF
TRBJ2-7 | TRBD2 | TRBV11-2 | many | TGTGCCAGCAGCTTGGGACTAGCGGGACGCGAGCAGTACTTC | CASSLGLAGREQYF
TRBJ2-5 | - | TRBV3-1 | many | TGTGCCAGCAGCCAAGATGAGGGACCCCAGTACTTC | CASSQDEGPQYF
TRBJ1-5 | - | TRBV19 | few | TGTGCCAGTAGTATAGATCACGGGGGACCCCAGCATTTT | CASSIDHGGPQHF
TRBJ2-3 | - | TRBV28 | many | TGTGCCAGCAGTAGAGTTGCGGGCACAGATACGCAGTATTTT | CASSRVAGTDTQYF
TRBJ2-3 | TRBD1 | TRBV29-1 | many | TGCAGCGGGGCCGCACAGGGGATTAGGGATACGCAGTATTTT | CSGAAQGIRDTQYF
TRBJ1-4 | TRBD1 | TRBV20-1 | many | TGCAGTGCTAGAGGGGACGGGACAGGGATCGTTAATGAAAAACTGTTTTTT | CSARGDGTGIVNEKLFF
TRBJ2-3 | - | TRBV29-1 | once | TGCAGCGTTTTTTTAGATACGCAGTATTTT | CSVFLDTQYF
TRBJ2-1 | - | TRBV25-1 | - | TGTGCCAGCAGTGAAGGGGTCGGTTTTAATGAGCAGTTCTTC | CASSEGVGFNEQFF
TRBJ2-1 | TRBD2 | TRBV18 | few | TGTGCCAGCTCACCACGACGGGAGGGCCGCAATGAGCAGTTCTTC | CASSPRREGRNEQFF
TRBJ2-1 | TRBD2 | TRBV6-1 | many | TGTGCCAGCAGCCGATTAGGGACTAGTTCATCTGAGCAGTTCTTC | CASSRLGTSSSEQFF
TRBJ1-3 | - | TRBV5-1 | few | TGCGCCAGCAGCTTGGAGGGCAGGGTTTCTGGAAACACCATATATTTT | CASSLEGRVSGNTIYF
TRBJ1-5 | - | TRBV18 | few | TGTGCCAGCTCACCGGGCGGGGGGGAGAGGGCCCAGCATTTT | CASSPGGGERAQHF
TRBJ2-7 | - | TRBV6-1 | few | TGTGCCAGCAGTGAACTAGGGACGGGCCACGAGCAGTACTTC | CASSELGTGHEQYF
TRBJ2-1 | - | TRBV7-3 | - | TGTGCCAGCAGTTCTCTGGGTGGGGGGTACAATGAGCAGTTCTTC | CASSSLGGGYNEQFF
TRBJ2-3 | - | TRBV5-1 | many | TGCGCCAGCAGCTTTAGGCGGACCAGAGGGGATACGCAGTATTTT | CASSFRRTRGDTQYF